A selection of T cell receptor beta chains follows, all from one sample in a study of regulatory T cells in long-lasting Graves disease. Each CDR3 protein is one row after TCRdb ran MiXCR on the multiplex PCR reads. The data show hundreds of thousands of distinct CDR3 sequences, with about 30% seen just once and around 42% held by the top ten. The specimen comprised peripheral blood mononuclear cells (PBMCs), sampled when the disease was refractory, from a patient treated with antithyroid drugs. These receptors all stem from a female donor with Graves disease. Each CDR3 is given with its conserved first and last residue. The D gene is left open where the match is weak. Clone sizes are given selectively: once, few, many, or a class where the clone is expanded.

v_call: TRBV3-1; clone_size: NA; d_call: TRBD1; cdr3_length: 14; j_call: TRBJ1-3; cdr3_nt: TGTGCCAGCAGCGCGCGGGACAGGGGAAACACCATATATTTT; cdr3_aa: CASSARDRGNTIYF
v_call: TRBV7-9; clone_size: few; d_call: NA; cdr3_length: 15; j_call: TRBJ1-1; cdr3_nt: TGTGCCAGCAGCTCCCCCCCCGGACGGAACACTGAAGCTTTCTTT; cdr3_aa: CASSSPPGRNTEAFF
v_call: TRBV29-1; clone_size: NA; d_call: TRBD2; cdr3_length: 14; j_call: TRBJ2-2; cdr3_nt: TGCAGCGTTGAACCTAGCGGGAGACCCGGGGAGCTGTTTTTT; cdr3_aa: CSVEPSGRPGELFF
v_call: TRBV2; clone_size: NA; d_call: TRBD1; cdr3_length: 15; j_call: TRBJ1-5; cdr3_nt: TGTGCCAGCGGATTTGGACAGGGGCTTAGTCAGCCCCAGCATTTT; cdr3_aa: CASGFGQGLSQPQHF
v_call: TRBV20-1; clone_size: few; d_call: NA; cdr3_length: 17; j_call: TRBJ1-6; cdr3_nt: TGCAGTGCTAGAGATTGGCAGGGTAGCTCCTATAATTCACCCCTCCACTTT; cdr3_aa: CSARDWQGSSYNSPLHF
v_call: TRBV2; clone_size: many; d_call: NA; cdr3_length: 14; j_call: TRBJ1-1; cdr3_nt: TGTGCCAGCAGTGAGGCGGACTATGGGACTGAAGCTTTCTTT; cdr3_aa: CASSEADYGTEAFF
v_call: TRBV6-2/TRBV6-3; clone_size: NA; d_call: NA; cdr3_length: 16; j_call: TRBJ2-3; cdr3_nt: TGTGCCAGCAGTTACGGAGAGGGAGAGGGCACAGATACGCAGTATTTT; cdr3_aa: CASSYGEGEGTDTQYF
v_call: TRBV2; clone_size: many; d_call: TRBD1; cdr3_length: 16; j_call: TRBJ1-6; cdr3_nt: TGTGCCAGCGGACAGGGGCGACCACCCGGGACTTCACCCCTCCACTTT; cdr3_aa: CASGQGRPPGTSPLHF
v_call: TRBV20-1; clone_size: NA; d_call: TRBD1; cdr3_length: 14; j_call: TRBJ1-2; cdr3_nt: TGCAGTGCGCGACTCGCGGGACAGGGTGTAGGCTACACCTTC; cdr3_aa: CSARLAGQGVGYTF
v_call: TRBV28; clone_size: many; d_call: NA; cdr3_length: 14; j_call: TRBJ2-7; cdr3_nt: TGTGCCAGCAGTTTCCCGGGCGGGGACTACGAGCAGTACTTC; cdr3_aa: CASSFPGGDYEQYF
v_call: TRBV6-1; clone_size: few; d_call: TRBD1; cdr3_length: 16; j_call: TRBJ1-3; cdr3_nt: TGTGCCAGCAGGATATCAGGGGGAAGTACTGGAAACACCATATATTTT; cdr3_aa: CASRISGGSTGNTIYF
v_call: TRBV14; clone_size: NA; d_call: TRBD1; cdr3_length: 15; j_call: TRBJ1-2; cdr3_nt: TGTGCCAGCAGCCGGATAGGCGACAGGGACTATGGCTACACCTTC; cdr3_aa: CASSRIGDRDYGYTF
v_call: TRBV20-1; clone_size: few; d_call: TRBD1; cdr3_length: 13; j_call: TRBJ2-5; cdr3_nt: TGCAGTAACCGACAGGGGCTACAAGAGACCCAGTACTTC; cdr3_aa: CSNRQGLQETQYF
v_call: TRBV3-1; clone_size: NA; d_call: TRBD1; cdr3_length: 17; j_call: TRBJ1-1; cdr3_nt: TGTGCCAGCAGCCAAGTCCCAGCAGGGGGCTTGATCACTGAAGCTTTCTTT; cdr3_aa: CASSQVPAGGLITEAFF
v_call: TRBV3-1; clone_size: many; d_call: TRBD2; cdr3_length: 16; j_call: TRBJ2-5; cdr3_nt: TGTGCCAGCAGCCTACGACTAGCGGGCACCCAAGAGACCCAGTACTTC; cdr3_aa: CASSLRLAGTQETQYF
v_call: TRBV5-1; clone_size: few; d_call: TRBD1; cdr3_length: 14; j_call: TRBJ1-2; cdr3_nt: TGCGCCAGCAGCAGGGGACAGGGGTCTCGTGGCTACACCTTC; cdr3_aa: CASSRGQGSRGYTF
v_call: TRBV2; clone_size: many; d_call: NA; cdr3_length: 14; j_call: TRBJ2-7; cdr3_nt: TGTGCCAGCACTTGGGACGGGAGTAACTACGAGCAGTACTTC; cdr3_aa: CASTWDGSNYEQYF
v_call: TRBV28; clone_size: many; d_call: TRBD1; cdr3_length: 11; j_call: TRBJ1-2; cdr3_nt: TGTGCCAGCAAGGACAGGGGCCCCTCGGGTTTC; cdr3_aa: CASKDRGPSGF
v_call: TRBV6-5; clone_size: many; d_call: TRBD1; cdr3_length: 15; j_call: TRBJ1-2; cdr3_nt: TGTGCCAGCAGTTACCGTCCAGGGGGAGCCTATGGCTACACCTTC; cdr3_aa: CASSYRPGGAYGYTF
v_call: TRBV4-1; clone_size: NA; d_call: NA; cdr3_length: 14; j_call: TRBJ2-7; cdr3_nt: TGCGCCAGCAGCCAACTGACTAGTCGGGACGAGCAGTACTTC; cdr3_aa: CASSQLTSRDEQYF
v_call: TRBV29-1; clone_size: few; d_call: NA; cdr3_length: 14; j_call: TRBJ1-5; cdr3_nt: TGCAGCGTTGGGGATTCGGGTGGGAATCAGCCCCAGCATTTT; cdr3_aa: CSVGDSGGNQPQHF
v_call: TRBV20-1; clone_size: many; d_call: NA; cdr3_length: 15; j_call: TRBJ2-7; cdr3_nt: TGCAGTGCTGGCCGACCTGGGGGCGGCTCCTACGAGCAGTACTTC; cdr3_aa: CSAGRPGGGSYEQYF
v_call: TRBV19; clone_size: NA; d_call: TRBD2; cdr3_length: 14; j_call: TRBJ2-2; cdr3_nt: TGTGCCAGTAGTAGCGGGAGGCTAACCGGGGAGCTGTTTTTT; cdr3_aa: CASSSGRLTGELFF
v_call: TRBV6-2/TRBV6-3; clone_size: NA; d_call: TRBD2; cdr3_length: 16; j_call: TRBJ2-1; cdr3_nt: TGTGCCAGCAGTCCACCTAAACTAGCGAGGAACAATGAGCAGTTCTTC; cdr3_aa: CASSPPKLARNNEQFF
v_call: TRBV15; clone_size: NA; d_call: NA; cdr3_length: 14; j_call: TRBJ1-5; cdr3_nt: TGTGCCACCAGCAGAGTGGGGAAGGATCAGCCCCAGCATTTT; cdr3_aa: CATSRVGKDQPQHF
v_call: TRBV10-3; clone_size: NA; d_call: NA; cdr3_length: 15; j_call: TRBJ1-4; cdr3_nt: TGTGCCATCAGTGAGAAAGGAGCAACTAATGAAAAACTGTTTTTT; cdr3_aa: CAISEKGATNEKLFF
v_call: TRBV6-1; clone_size: NA; d_call: TRBD2; cdr3_length: 14; j_call: TRBJ2-7; cdr3_nt: TGTGCCAGCAGCGGGGCGGGAGGGTTACGCGAGCAGTACTTC; cdr3_aa: CASSGAGGLREQYF
v_call: TRBV9; clone_size: NA; d_call: TRBD2; cdr3_length: 15; j_call: TRBJ2-5; cdr3_nt: TGTGCCAGCAGCGAGGGCGGGAGCCCCGGGGAGACCCAGTACTTC; cdr3_aa: CASSEGGSPGETQYF
v_call: TRBV29-1; clone_size: NA; d_call: NA; cdr3_length: 12; j_call: TRBJ1-2; cdr3_nt: TGCAGCGTCATAGACGTAGCCTATGGCTACACCTTC; cdr3_aa: CSVIDVAYGYTF
v_call: TRBV7-7; clone_size: few; d_call: NA; cdr3_length: 16; j_call: TRBJ2-5; cdr3_nt: TGTGCCAGCAGCTTACTTGGTGGGTCCCACCAAGAGACCCAGTACTTC; cdr3_aa: CASSLLGGSHQETQYF
v_call: TRBV7-9; clone_size: few; d_call: NA; cdr3_length: 14; j_call: TRBJ2-7; cdr3_nt: TGTGCCAGCGGACCCGGGGACACCTCCTACGAGCAGTACTTC; cdr3_aa: CASGPGDTSYEQYF
v_call: TRBV10-3; clone_size: NA; d_call: NA; cdr3_length: 13; j_call: TRBJ1-2; cdr3_nt: TGTGCCATCAGTGAGGGGGTTAACTATGGCTACACCTTC; cdr3_aa: CAISEGVNYGYTF
v_call: TRBV6-4; clone_size: few; d_call: NA; cdr3_length: 14; j_call: TRBJ2-7; cdr3_nt: TGTGCCAGCAGTTACCGGGGGAGCTCCTACGAGCAGTACTTC; cdr3_aa: CASSYRGSSYEQYF
v_call: TRBV3-1; clone_size: few; d_call: NA; cdr3_length: 16; j_call: TRBJ2-2; cdr3_nt: TGTGCCAGCAGCCGGGAGGTGGGCGCGAACACCGGGGAGCTGTTTTTT; cdr3_aa: CASSREVGANTGELFF
v_call: TRBV28; clone_size: few; d_call: NA; cdr3_length: 13; j_call: TRBJ1-1; cdr3_nt: TGTGCCAGCAGCCGGCTGGCGAACACTGAAGCTTTCTTT; cdr3_aa: CASSRLANTEAFF
v_call: TRBV20-1; clone_size: few; d_call: NA; cdr3_length: 12; j_call: TRBJ1-1; cdr3_nt: TGCAGTGTGTCCAGGGCAAACACTGAAGCTTTCTTT; cdr3_aa: CSVSRANTEAFF
v_call: TRBV4-1; clone_size: NA; d_call: NA; cdr3_length: 16; j_call: TRBJ1-4; cdr3_nt: TGCGCCAGCAGCCAATACCCGGGAGGCTCAGATGAAAAACTGTTTTTT; cdr3_aa: CASSQYPGGSDEKLFF
v_call: TRBV7-9; clone_size: NA; d_call: NA; cdr3_length: 15; j_call: TRBJ1-1; cdr3_nt: TGTGCCAGCAGCTTAGCGCTTTTCCTGAACACTGAAGCTTTCTTT; cdr3_aa: CASSLALFLNTEAFF
v_call: TRBV9; clone_size: NA; d_call: NA; cdr3_length: 15; j_call: TRBJ1-2; cdr3_nt: TGTGCCAGCAGCGTAGAGCCTGCCACCCCCTATGGCTACACCTTC; cdr3_aa: CASSVEPATPYGYTF
v_call: TRBV28; clone_size: many; d_call: NA; cdr3_length: 13; j_call: TRBJ1-1; cdr3_nt: TGTGCCAGCTCACCGACAGCGAACACTGAAGCTTTCTTT; cdr3_aa: CASSPTANTEAFF
v_call: TRBV12-3/TRBV12-4; clone_size: many; d_call: NA; cdr3_length: 13; j_call: TRBJ1-1; cdr3_nt: TGTGCCAGCAGTTTGGGGTTTGGCACTGAAGCTTTCTTT; cdr3_aa: CASSLGFGTEAFF
v_call: TRBV5-1; clone_size: NA; d_call: NA; cdr3_length: 15; j_call: TRBJ2-2; cdr3_nt: TGCGCCAGCAGCTTACTGCGCAGGGAGGCCGGGGAGCTGTTTTTT; cdr3_aa: CASSLLRREAGELFF
v_call: TRBV11-2; clone_size: many; d_call: NA; cdr3_length: 12; j_call: TRBJ1-1; cdr3_nt: TGTGCCAGCAGCTTGATGGAGACTGAAGCTTTCTTT; cdr3_aa: CASSLMETEAFF
v_call: TRBV7-3; clone_size: NA; d_call: NA; cdr3_length: 18; j_call: TRBJ1-1; cdr3_nt: TGTGCCAGCAGCCCTTCCGGGACAAGTTACCGAATGAACACTGAAGCTTTCTTT; cdr3_aa: CASSPSGTSYRMNTEAFF
v_call: TRBV29-1; clone_size: NA; d_call: TRBD2; cdr3_length: 14; j_call: TRBJ2-3; cdr3_nt: TGCAGCGGGGGGACTAGCGGGAGAGGTGATACGCAGTATTTT; cdr3_aa: CSGGTSGRGDTQYF
v_call: TRBV2; clone_size: few; d_call: TRBD2; cdr3_length: 15; j_call: TRBJ2-7; cdr3_nt: TGTGCCAGCAGTCTAACACTAGCGGGAGCTGGAGAGCAGTACTTC; cdr3_aa: CASSLTLAGAGEQYF
v_call: TRBV3-1; clone_size: NA; d_call: TRBD1; cdr3_length: 15; j_call: TRBJ1-5; cdr3_nt: TGTGCCAGCAGCCCGACAGGGAGGAACGGTCAGCCCCAGCATTTT; cdr3_aa: CASSPTGRNGQPQHF
v_call: TRBV7-9; clone_size: NA; d_call: NA; cdr3_length: 14; j_call: TRBJ2-2; cdr3_nt: TGTGCCAGCAGCCAAACGACCCAGACCGGGGAGCTGTTTTTT; cdr3_aa: CASSQTTQTGELFF
v_call: TRBV30; clone_size: NA; d_call: NA; cdr3_length: 13; j_call: TRBJ1-2; cdr3_nt: TGTGCCTGGAGACTTCACTCTAACTATGGCTACACCTTC; cdr3_aa: CAWRLHSNYGYTF
v_call: TRBV20-1; clone_size: NA; d_call: TRBD1; cdr3_length: 15; j_call: TRBJ1-1; cdr3_nt: TGCAGTTCGAGGGCCGGGACAGGGAGGTCCTCTGAAGCTTTCTTT; cdr3_aa: CSSRAGTGRSSEAFF
v_call: TRBV24-1; clone_size: few; d_call: TRBD1; cdr3_length: 15; j_call: TRBJ1-5; cdr3_nt: TGTGCCACCAGTGTCCCCGGGACAGGGGATCAGCCCCAGCATTTT; cdr3_aa: CATSVPGTGDQPQHF
v_call: TRBV6-1; clone_size: many; d_call: TRBD2; cdr3_length: 15; j_call: TRBJ2-5; cdr3_nt: TGTGCCAGCAGTGCGGTAGGGACTAGTTCCGAGACCCAGTACTTC; cdr3_aa: CASSAVGTSSETQYF
v_call: TRBV6-1; clone_size: many; d_call: TRBD1; cdr3_length: 14; j_call: TRBJ2-7; cdr3_nt: TGTGCCAGCAGTCAAAGGGGGCCCAAATACGAGCAGTACTTC; cdr3_aa: CASSQRGPKYEQYF
v_call: TRBV6-2/TRBV6-3; clone_size: NA; d_call: NA; cdr3_length: 14; j_call: TRBJ2-7; cdr3_nt: TGTGCCACCTCCAGAGCCGGGGCCTCCTACGAGCAGTACTTC; cdr3_aa: CATSRAGASYEQYF
v_call: TRBV25-1; clone_size: NA; d_call: NA; cdr3_length: 16; j_call: TRBJ1-6; cdr3_nt: TGTGCCAGCAGTGATTTGGCAGGAGGATTCAATTCACCCCTCCACTTT; cdr3_aa: CASSDLAGGFNSPLHF
v_call: TRBV7-2; clone_size: once; d_call: TRBD2; cdr3_length: 15; j_call: TRBJ2-2; cdr3_nt: TGTGCCATATTAAGGACTAGCGGTATATTATTGGAGCTGTTTTTT; cdr3_aa: CAILRTSGILLELFF
v_call: TRBV15; clone_size: many; d_call: NA; cdr3_length: 13; j_call: TRBJ1-2; cdr3_nt: TGTGCCACCAGCATACGGCTCGGGATTGGCTACACCTTC; cdr3_aa: CATSIRLGIGYTF
v_call: TRBV12-3/TRBV12-4; clone_size: few; d_call: NA; cdr3_length: 15; j_call: TRBJ1-5; cdr3_nt: TGTGCCAGCAGTTTTTCGGGGAGTATGAATCAGCCCCAGCATTTT; cdr3_aa: CASSFSGSMNQPQHF
v_call: TRBV7-2; clone_size: few; d_call: TRBD2; cdr3_length: 16; j_call: TRBJ2-7; cdr3_nt: TGTGCCAGCAGCCCCCTGGGCCTAGCGGGGACCTACGAGCAGTACTTC; cdr3_aa: CASSPLGLAGTYEQYF